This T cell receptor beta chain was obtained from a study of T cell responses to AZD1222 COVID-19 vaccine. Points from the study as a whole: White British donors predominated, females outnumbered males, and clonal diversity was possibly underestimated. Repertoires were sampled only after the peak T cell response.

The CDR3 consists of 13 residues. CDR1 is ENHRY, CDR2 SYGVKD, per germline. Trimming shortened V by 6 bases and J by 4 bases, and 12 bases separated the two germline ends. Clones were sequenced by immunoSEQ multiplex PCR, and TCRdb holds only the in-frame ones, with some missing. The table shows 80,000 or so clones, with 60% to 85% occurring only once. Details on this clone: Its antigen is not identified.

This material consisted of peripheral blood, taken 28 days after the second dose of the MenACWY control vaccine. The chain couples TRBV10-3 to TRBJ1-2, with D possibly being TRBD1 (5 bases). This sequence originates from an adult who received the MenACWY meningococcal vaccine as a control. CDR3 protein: CAISDGGGYGYTF. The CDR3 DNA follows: TGTGCCATCAGCGATGGCGGGGGCTATGGCTACACCTTC.